This TCR beta chain stems from a study of blood T cell repertoires in COVID-19. Produced via immunoSEQ multiplex PCR; TCRdb's table is partial and in-frame only. The sample contains 200,000 to 250,000 clones, approximately 83% of which appear only once. Germline lookup yields CDR1 MDHEN and CDR2 SYDVKM. The CDR3 has 13 amino acids. The ends were cut back, 4 bases at V and 4 bases at J, with 10 bases in the middle. The cohort comprised adults aged roughly 18 to 95 years residing in approximately 25 US areas. Recovered Cohort 3 donors showed two negative PCRs, clearance, or symptom resolution. This chain links TRBV28 with TRBJ1-2; perhaps TRBD1 as D (6 bases). The TCR was taken from a woman aged 55-75 years who had recovered from COVID-19. The sequencing sample was made of PBMCs or T cells enriched from blood (not recorded which). Here the CDR3 DNA reads TGTGCCAGCAGTTGGACAGCCGGCTATGGCTACACCTTC. Protein: CASSWTAGYGYTF.